The 19 T cell receptor beta chains reported below all come from one sample, sequenced in a study of T-cell reconstitution after alpha-beta-depleted transplantation in children. TCRbeta library construction was performed incorporating unique molecular identifiers. TCRdb ran MiXCR on the PCR reads and lists one entry per CDR3 protein. The sample includes some 530,000 distinct CDR3 sequences, roughly an eighth of them seen just once. The specimen was PBMCs from the stem cell graft donor, collected from the stem cell graft. The receptors were sampled from a human donor who donated a stem cell graft to a child with combined immunodeficiency.

Many counts were recorded for this clonotype. This chain uses TRBV20-1 with TRBJ1-1; weak D call: TRBD1 (6 bases). Trimming pared 0 bases from V and 4 bases from J, leaving 9 bases between. The germline gives CDR1 DFQATT, CDR2 SNEGSKA (reference sequence). The CDR3 has 13 amino acids. CDR3 DNA sequence: TGCAGTGCTAGAGATTTAGGGGGCACTGAAGCTTTCTTT. Residues: CSARDLGGTEAFF.

This clonotype was observed a few times. This chain joins TRBV6-2 or TRBV6-3 and TRBJ2-5; TRBD1 matches 7 bases. CDR3 length equals 15 residues. Trimming removed 7 bases from V and 6 bases from J; junction bases left unmatched: 14. CDR1 MNHEY and CDR2 SVGEGT come from the germline V gene. The CDR3 region has the DNA TGTGCCAGCACCCTACCTCTTTCACAGGGGAAGACCCAGTACTTC. As protein: CASTLPLSQGKTQYF.

This clonotype has a count of ten or more. CDR3 bases: TGTGCCAGCAGTTTATCAGGGTTTAGCTCCTACAATGAGCAGTTCTTC. This gives the protein CASSLSGFSSYNEQFF. The chain is built from TRBV12-3 or TRBV12-4 and TRBJ2-1; a possible D gene is TRBD1 (5 bases). The CDR3 has 16 amino acids. V was pared by 2 bases and J by 0 bases, with 11 bases between.

The rearrangement links TRBV7-9 to TRBJ2-7, with 8 bases aligning to TRBD2. V was pared by 2 bases and J by 5 bases, with 8 bases of the junction left unmatched. Germline V gives CDR1 SEHNR, CDR2 FQNEAQ (reference sequence). The CDR3 has 15 residues. CDR3 sequence reads: CASSLLVYGGDEQYF. CDR3 coding DNA: TGTGCCAGCAGCTTACTGGTATACGGGGGGGACGAGCAGTACTTC.

The CDR3: CASTPKGQGLGSYEQYF. CDR3 in DNA: TGTGCCAGCACCCCCAAGGGACAGGGTTTAGGATCCTACGAGCAGTACTTC. J is TRBJ2-7 and V is TRBV27; 9 bases line up with TRBD1. Germline V CDR1 and CDR2: MNHEY, SMNVEV (reference sequence). V lost 7 bases and J lost 1; bases outside the gene matches: 14. CDR3 length equals 17 residues.

This clonotype was detected a few times. J is TRBJ2-1 and V is TRBV24-1; 13 bases are shared with TRBD2. In germline, CDR1 is KGHDR, CDR2 SFDVKD. This CDR3 region has 15 residues. Trimming removed 2 bases from V and 16 bases from J; junction bases left unmatched: 10. For the CDR3, the DNA is TGTGCCACCAGTGATTCAAGGACTAGCGGGAGTGAATCATTCTTC. Translated: CATSDSRTSGSESFF.

V usage is TRBV2 and J usage is TRBJ2-2; 7 bases are a match to TRBD1. This CDR3 region has 15 residues. V lost 7 bases to trimming and J lost 0 bases; unmatched junction nucleotides: 5. CDR1 and CDR2 from the germline V gene are SNHLY and FYNNEI. CDR3 region: CASTMDRTNTGELFF. The CDR3 DNA sequence: TGTGCCAGCACTATGGACAGGACGAACACCGGGGAGCTGTTTTTT.

Only a few counts were recorded for this clonotype. The CDR3 sequence: CASRRAKNIQYF. The CDR3 nucleotides are TGTGCCAGCAGGCGAGCCAAAAACATTCAGTACTTC. V gene TRBV12-3 or TRBV12-4 combines with J gene TRBJ2-4; the D is unclear. Trimming removed 6 bases from V and 0 bases from J, with 3 bases in between. This CDR3 contains 12 residues.

This clonotype occurred many times. This sequence joins TRBV12-3 or TRBV12-4 and TRBJ2-5; TRBD1 matches at 7 bases. V lost 7 bases and J lost 4; bases outside the gene matches: 9. This CDR3 region has 14 residues. The CDR3 DNA follows: TGTGCCAGCACCGCGACAGGGTCTTCAGAGACCCAGTACTTC. Translation gives CASTATGSSETQYF.

There are a few counts of this clonotype. The DNA for the CDR3 is TGTGCCAGCAGCCAACTTTTCCGGGGGATCGCGGGGCAGTACTTC. This translates into CASSQLFRGIAGQYF. J is TRBJ2-7 and V is TRBV14; D perhaps matches TRBD2 (6 bases). The CDR3 contains 15 residues. Trimming took 2 bases from V and 9 from J, leaving 20 bases between them. Germline-derived CDR1 and CDR2 are SGHDN and FVKESK.

The J gene is TRBJ2-1, the V gene TRBV27; 11 nucleotides match TRBD2. Germline V gives CDR1 MNHEY, CDR2 SMNVEV (reference sequence). Germline trimming cut 6 bases from V and 3 bases from J; bases unmatched to any gene: 4. This CDR3 is built from 15 residues. CDR3 DNA sequence: TGTGCCAGCAGCCCGACTAGCGGGATCTACAATGAGCAGTTCTTC. Its protein product is CASSPTSGIYNEQFF.

This chain joins TRBV30 and TRBJ1-4; D unclear. V was clipped by 4 bases and J by 8 bases, with 14 bases between them. The CDR3 extends over 13 amino acids. Germline-derived CDR1 and CDR2 are GTSNPN and SVGIG (reference sequence). DNA for the CDR3: TGTGCCTGGACCCAGACGAGACACGAAAAACTGTTTTTT. It yields the protein CAWTQTRHEKLFF.

The chain recombines TRBV11-3 with TRBJ2-7; no clear D gene. Germline-derived CDR1 and CDR2 are SGHNT and YENEEA. The CDR3 has 14 residues. V lost 7 bases, J lost 2 bases, and 15 bases lay in between. The CDR3 DNA sequence: TGTGCCAGCACCGCTTATGACAAACCCTACGAGCAGTACTTC. Translation: CASTAYDKPYEQYF.

J is TRBJ2-1 and V is TRBV6-2 or TRBV6-3; 7 nucleotides match TRBD1. J lost 7 bases, V lost 0 bases, and 9 bases had no gene match. This CDR3 has 16 residues. Germline V gene data show CDR1 as MNHEY and CDR2 as SVGEGT. The CDR3 reads CASSYSKGQSGNEQFF. In DNA form, the CDR3 reads TGTGCCAGCAGTTACTCGAAGGGACAGAGTGGAAATGAGCAGTTCTTC.

This clonotype was observed a few times. The chain recombines TRBV29-1 with TRBJ2-7; perhaps TRBD2 as D (6 bases). The V and J ends lost 2 bases and 3 bases respectively, with 8 bases between them. The CDR3 covers 12 residues. Looked up from germline, CDR1 is SQVTM and CDR2 is ANQGSEA. This chain's CDR3 is CSVELGSYEQYF. As DNA, the CDR3 is TGCAGCGTTGAACTCGGGAGCTACGAGCAGTACTTC.

This clonotype was observed many times. The chain is built from TRBV10-3 and TRBJ2-2; tentatively, D is TRBD2 (5 bases). The germline V gene encodes CDR1 ENHRY and CDR2 SYGVKD. With 2 bases removed from V and 4 bases from J, the gap between germline ends came to 11 bases. The CDR3 has 15 residues. CDR3 loop: CAISERGSPTGELFF. The CDR3 DNA follows: TGTGCCATCAGTGAGAGAGGGAGCCCCACCGGGGAGCTGTTTTTT.

This clonotype was found a few times. This chain connects TRBV30 to TRBJ2-1; no reliable D call. The CDR3 covers 11 residues. V was trimmed by 3 bases and J by 7 bases, leaving 7 bases between them. CDR1 GTSNPN and CDR2 SVGIG come from the germline V gene (reference sequence). The CDR3 coding sequence is TGTGCCTGGAGGACCGGGAATGAGCAGTTCTTC. This sequence encodes CAWRTGNEQFF.

V gene TRBV6-2 or TRBV6-3 combines with J gene TRBJ2-7, with TRBD2 identical over 11 bases. There are 14 residues in the CDR3. Trimming at V came to 7 bases and at J to 2 bases, leaving 4 bases not matched to a gene. Germline V CDR1 and CDR2: MNHEY, SVGEGT. CDR3 sequence: CASNLAGGTYEQYF. The CDR3 nucleotides read TGTGCCAGCAACCTAGCGGGAGGAACCTACGAGCAGTACTTC.

The chain is built from TRBV2 and TRBJ2-7; 12 bases align to TRBD2. The V and J ends lost 6 bases and 6 bases, in that order; junction bases with no gene match: 9. The CDR3 totals 15 residues. Germline V lookup: CDR1 SNHLY, CDR2 FYNNEI. The CDR3 region has the DNA TGTGCCAGCAGCCTAAGGACTAGCGGGATTAGCGAGCAGTACTTC. It translates to CASSLRTSGISEQYF.